This T cell receptor (beta chain) is from a study of CD8 T cells in Susac syndrome. Reverse transcription of about 0.5 to 1 ug RNA used random hexamers. TCRdb passed the immunoSEQ multiplex PCR reads through MiXCR, listing each CDR3 protein once. The table lists some 100,000 distinct CDR3 sequences, 90% to 95% of them singletons, with just under 0.095% in the top ten. The source is a human donor with multiple sclerosis. Material: CD4+ T cells from PBMCs.

The CDR3: CSATGAGDTQYF. CDR3 coding DNA: TGCAGTGCAACCGGGGCTGGAGATACGCAGTATTTT. This sequence joins TRBV20-1 and TRBJ2-3; D might be TRBD1 or TRBD2, each matching 5 bases. V was trimmed by 6 bases and J by 5 bases, leaving 12 bases between them. Germline assignment: CDR1 DFQATT and CDR2 SNEGSKA (reference sequence). CDR3 size: 12 residues.